This passage covers 7 T cell receptor beta chains from one sample sequenced in a study of CD8 T cells in ankylosing spondylitis. General study results and limits: One TCR beta motif, made up of under ten highly homologous variants, appeared characteristic of ankylosing spondylitis blood.

For these receptors, no antigen is known. MiXCR, run by TCRdb on the 5' RACE reads, gives a single entry per CDR3 protein. The table has roughly 450,000 distinct CDR3 sequences, 20% to 30% seen once; the top ten hold under 0.9%. Sequenced: blood, either unsorted or a sorted T cell fraction (not recorded which). These receptors all come from a male donor with ankylosing spondylitis.

The gene calls are TRBV7-2 and TRBJ2-1; D is undetermined. The CDR3 runs to 13 residues. Germline CDR1 is SGHTA and CDR2 is FQGNSA. V lost 6 bases and J 5 bases, leaving 11 bases between the germline ends. The CDR3, as DNA: TGTGCCAGCAGTACTTCCGTAGACAATGAGCAGTTCTTC. Its translation is CASSTSVDNEQFF.

This clonotype was detected a few times. The chain couples TRBV25-1 to TRBJ1-2; 10 bases align to TRBD1. The CDR3 consists of 16 residues. Unmatched junction bases numbered 10, after V lost 6 bases and J lost 3 bases. Germline lookup yields CDR1 MGHDK and CDR2 SYGVNS. CDR3 coding DNA: TGTGCCAGCAGGGGGGACAGGGGATTTTTCGACTATGGCTACACCTTC. Its translation is CASRGDRGFFDYGYTF.

This clonotype was seen a few times. The CDR3 DNA follows: TGTGCCAGCAGGCTGGGGACTACAGATACGCAGTATTTT. This sequence encodes CASRLGTTDTQYF. This rearrangement joins TRBV7-9 to TRBJ2-3, with TRBD2 as a possible D gene (6 bases). The CDR3 runs 13 residues. The germline V gene encodes CDR1 SEHNR and CDR2 FQNEAQ (reference sequence). V was clipped by 6 bases and J by 3 bases, with 10 bases between them.

V gene TRBV5-1 combines with J gene TRBJ2-2; 7 positions agree with TRBD1. J was trimmed by 5 bases and V by 0 bases; bases with no gene match: 4. The CDR3 is 15 residues long. Looked up from germline, CDR1 is SGHRS and CDR2 is YFSETQ. The DNA of the CDR3 is TGCGCCAGCAGCTTGGGAGGGGGCGAGACCGGGGAGCTGTTTTTT. Protein product: CASSLGGGETGELFF. Full variable domain (remainder filled in from reference TRBV5-1 and TRBJ2-2): KAGVTQTPRYLIKTRGQQVTLSCSPISGHRSVSWYQQTPGQGLQFLFEYFSETQRNKGNFPGRFSGRQFSNSRSEMNVSTLELGDSALYLCASSLGGGETGELFFGEGSRLTVL.

This clonotype was observed many times. The chain combines TRBV6-2 or TRBV6-3 with TRBJ2-1; D gene uncertain. Germline V gives CDR1 MNHEY, CDR2 SVGEGT. Trimming took 6 bases from V and 0 from J, leaving 9 bases between them. CDR3 size: 14 residues. The CDR3 coding sequence is TGTGCCAGCAGCCGTCCTAGCTCCTACAATGAGCAGTTCTTC. It encodes CASSRPSSYNEQFF.

The CDR3 loop reads CASSSTTTYTDTQYF. The CDR3 coding sequence is TGTGCCAGCAGTTCGACTACCACCTACACAGATACGCAGTATTTT. The V and J genes are TRBV28 and TRBJ2-3; a possible D gene is TRBD2 (5 bases). Germline V gene sequence: CDR1 MDHEN, CDR2 SYDVKM. Trimming removed 4 bases from V and 2 bases from J, with 13 bases in between. The CDR3 has 15 residues.

This clonotype was observed a few times. The CDR3 here is CASSQDYGTFPRAEAFF. The DNA for the CDR3 is TGTGCCAGCAGCCAAGACTACGGGACTTTCCCGAGGGCTGAAGCTTTCTTT. The V and J genes are TRBV3-1 and TRBJ1-1, with a possible D match to TRBD1 (5 bases). Per germline, CDR1 LGHDT and CDR2 YNNKEL (reference sequence). There are 17 residues in the CDR3. The germline V and J ends were trimmed by 0 bases and 6 bases, with 20 bases remaining between them.